Listed here are 26 T cell receptor beta chains from one sample, sequenced in a study of cytomegalovirus exposure and HLA in healthy donors. PCR employed 60 Vbeta and 13 Jbeta primers. Assay used: immunoSEQ multiplex PCR; TCRdb lists only in-frame clones, some missing. Among roughly 170,000 clones, around 86% were seen once, and the ten largest hold more than 1.5%. Sequencing input: PBMCs. These receptors were taken from a man in his fifties or sixties in good health and CMV-seronegative.

The chain has TRBV6-5 and TRBJ2-3; D is uncertain. V shed 5 bases and J shed 0 bases, with 12 bases lying between them. Germline values: CDR1 MNHEY, CDR2 SVGAGI. This CDR3 has 15 amino acids. In nucleotides, the CDR3 is TGTGCCAGCAGTAAACAGCCACTTAGCACAGATACGCAGTATTTT. Its translation is CASSKQPLSTDTQYF.

The V gene is TRBV19, the J gene TRBJ2-5; 8 bases fit TRBD2. V lost 0 bases and J lost 5; bases outside the gene matches: 11. Germline V gene sequence: CDR1 LNHDA, CDR2 SQIVND (reference sequence). This CDR3 is 17 amino acids long. CDR3 amino acids: CASSIDHVAGGLETQYF. CDR3 nucleotides: TGTGCCAGTAGTATAGATCATGTGGCGGGGGGCCTTGAGACCCAGTACTTC.

The chain has TRBV10-3 and TRBJ2-7; tentative D call: TRBD2 (5 bases). Germline V CDR1 and CDR2: ENHRY, SYGVKD. This CDR3 comprises 13 residues. Trimming shortened V by 8 bases and J by 2 bases, and 13 bases separated the two germline ends. DNA for the CDR3: TGTGCCATCGGAGGAGGACCCCCCTACGAGCAGTACTTC. Translated, it gives CAIGGGPPYEQYF.

This clone showed up just a few times. The rearrangement joins TRBV7-2 to TRBJ1-2; 7 bases match TRBD1. The CDR3 has 14 amino acids. J lost 4 bases, V lost 4 bases, and 6 bases had no gene match. Germline-derived CDR1 and CDR2 are SGHTA and FQGNSA. The CDR3 protein is CASSSRTGPYGYTF. The DNA of the CDR3 is TGTGCCAGCAGCTCCCGGACAGGCCCCTATGGCTACACCTTC.

This chain uses TRBV6-1 with TRBJ1-1, with TRBD1 as a possible D gene (5 bases). The CDR3 is 14 residues long. CDR1 MNHNS and CDR2 SASEGT come from the germline V gene. Deletions cut 1 base from V and 13 bases from J, with 19 bases between. The CDR3 DNA reads as TGTGCCAGCAGTGAAGGCGCAGGCGGGGGGAGGGGTTTCTTT. It specifies CASSEGAGGGRGFF.

The chain combines TRBV4-1 with TRBJ2-6; weak D call: TRBD2 (6 bases). V lost 4 bases and J 0 bases, leaving 7 bases between the germline ends. This CDR3 is built from 15 residues. CDR1 is MGHRA and CDR2 is YSYEKL in the germline V gene. CDR3 protein: CASSRTNSGANVLTF. CDR3 nucleotides: TGCGCCAGCAGCCGGACTAACTCTGGGGCCAACGTCCTGACTTTC.

This clone was seen just once. V usage is TRBV7-2 and J usage is TRBJ2-7; the match to TRBD2 covers 12 bases. The CDR3 is 16 residues long. Trimming removed 0 bases from V and 3 bases from J; junction bases left unmatched: 3. The germline gives CDR1 SGHTA, CDR2 FQGNSA. CDR3: CASSLAPLAGGYEQYF. Here the CDR3 DNA reads TGTGCCAGCAGCTTAGCCCCACTAGCGGGAGGCTACGAGCAGTACTTC.

The rearrangement uses TRBV9 and TRBJ2-7; D is unclear. V lost 0 bases to trimming and J lost 0 bases, with 13 bases between them. The CDR3 sequence is 16 residues long. Germline V CDR1 and CDR2: SGDLS, YYNGEE. In nucleotides, the CDR3 is TGTGCCAGCAGCGTAGGTCTCGAACTGCCCTCCTACGAGCAGTACTTC. Amino acid sequence: CASSVGLELPSYEQYF.

The rearrangement uses TRBV7-9 and TRBJ1-5; D unclear. The V end lost 3 bases, the J end lost 7 bases, and 13 bases lay between the germline ends. The CDR3 covers 14 residues. Germline V lookup: CDR1 SEHNR, CDR2 FQNEAQ (reference sequence). The DNA of the CDR3 is TGTGCCAGCAGCTTCGAGGGAAGGAGCCAGCCCCAGCATTTT. Its translation is CASSFEGRSQPQHF.

The rearrangement uses TRBV30 and TRBJ2-7; TRBD2 agrees at 8 bases. The CDR3 spans 14 residues. V lost 4 bases, J lost 7 bases, and 12 bases stayed unmatched. The germline V gene has CDR1 GTSNPN and CDR2 SVGIG (reference sequence). CDR3 sequence reads: CAWTPGLVNLEQYF. The CDR3 coding sequence is TGTGCCTGGACGCCGGGACTAGTGAATTTGGAGCAGTACTTC.

The chain links TRBV2 to TRBJ2-1; tentatively, D is TRBD1 (6 bases). Trimming removed 3 bases from V and 3 bases from J, with 15 bases in between. CDR3 length equals 16 residues. Germline V lookup: CDR1 SNHLY, CDR2 FYNNEI. The CDR3 region has the DNA TGTGCCAGCAGTGATTCGGGACAACCAGGCTACAATGAGCAGTTCTTC. This translates into CASSDSGQPGYNEQFF.

The chain joins TRBV10-3 to TRBJ1-1; 7 bases map to TRBD1. Germline V lookup: CDR1 ENHRY, CDR2 SYGVKD. This CDR3 region has 16 residues. The V segment lost 2 bases and the J segment 0 bases; nucleotides outside the gene matches: 6. The chain's CDR3 is CAISERGTDLNTEAFF. CDR3 DNA sequence: TGTGCCATCAGTGAGAGGGGGACAGACTTGAACACTGAAGCTTTCTTT.

This clone has only one observation. Its ends do not fully match the called genes, so a read error is possible. The gene calls are TRBV7-9 and TRBJ2-3; 7 nucleotides agree with TRBD2. The V gene's germline CDR1 is SEHNR and CDR2 FQNEAQ (reference sequence). The CDR3 has 12 amino acids. CDR3 in amino acids: CSSSSGGDTQYF. Here the CDR3 DNA reads TGTTCCAGCAGCTCGGGGGGAGATACGCAGTATTTT.

This sequence joins TRBV6-5 and TRBJ2-5; TRBD1 matches at 8 bases. Germline-derived CDR1 and CDR2 are MNHEY and SVGAGI. After removal of 5 bases from V and 4 bases from J, the junction contained 6 bases not matched to a gene. The CDR3 runs to 14 residues. CDR3 sequence reads: CASSTSGGLETQYF. CDR3 sequence (DNA): TGTGCCAGCAGTACCTCAGGGGGCTTAGAGACCCAGTACTTC.

The gene calls are TRBV13 and TRBJ2-3, with a weak D call TRBD1 (5 bases). CDR3 size: 14 residues. Germline CDR1 reads PRHDT; CDR2 reads FYEKMQ (reference sequence). Trimming left V 2 bases short and J 7 bases short, with 13 bases between. The CDR3 loop is CASSLQGNTYTQYF. The CDR3 nucleotides are TGTGCCAGCAGCTTACAGGGAAATACGTATACGCAGTATTTT.

The rearrangement links TRBV5-6 to TRBJ1-3, with D perhaps matching TRBD1 (6 bases). The germline CDR1 and CDR2 sequences are SGHDT and YYEEEE. V gave up 2 bases and J gave up 5 bases, with 8 bases separating them. CDR3 size: 13 residues. DNA for the CDR3: TGTGCCAGCAGCTTTGGACAGAGAAACACCATATATTTT. Its translation is CASSFGQRNTIYF.

Only one count was recorded for this clone. The chain carries TRBV9 and TRBJ2-1; TRBD2 is a possible D gene (7 bases). V gave up 4 bases and J gave up 7 bases, with 18 bases separating them. CDR1 is SGDLS and CDR2 is YYNGEE in the germline V gene. This CDR3 has 15 amino acids. The CDR3 coding sequence is TGTGCCAGCAGCATCGAGGGGGGGGGTGTGAATGAGCAGTTCTTC. This encodes CASSIEGGGVNEQFF.

The chain is built from TRBV11-2 and TRBJ2-1; perhaps TRBD2 as D (5 bases). Germline CDR1 SGHAT, CDR2 FQNNGV. Trimming cost V 3 bases and J 7 bases, with 13 bases left between them. The CDR3 totals 14 residues. Here the CDR3 reads CASSFLGSGNEQFF. The CDR3 DNA reads as TGTGCCAGCAGCTTCCTAGGGTCGGGAAATGAGCAGTTCTTC. Filled out from reference TRBV11-2 and TRBJ2-1, the complete variable domain reads EAGVAQSPRYKIIEKRQSVAFWCNPISGHATLYWYQQILGQGPKLLIQFQNNGVVDDSQLPKDRFSAERLKGVDSTLKIQPAKLEDSAVYLCASSFLGSGNEQFFGPGTRLTVL.

The chain links TRBV4-1 to TRBJ1-1; D may be TRBD1 (6 bases). V was pared by 4 bases and J by 4 bases, with 16 bases between. Germline V gene lookup returns CDR1 MGHRA and CDR2 YSYEKL. The CDR3 has 15 amino acids. CDR3: CASSPEWGPSTEAFF. The CDR3, as DNA: TGCGCCAGCAGCCCAGAATGGGGGCCCAGCACTGAAGCTTTCTTT.

The gene calls are TRBV6-5 and TRBJ2-3; TRBD2 aligns across 9 bases. Germline CDR1 and CDR2: MNHEY and SVGAGI. The CDR3 is 16 amino acids. V shed 4 bases, J shed 5 bases, and the junction held 10 bases outside the gene matches. CDR3 loop: CASSSGTSPSVDTQYF. The CDR3, as DNA: TGTGCCAGCAGTTCCGGGACTAGCCCTAGTGTAGATACGCAGTATTTT.

This sequence joins TRBV7-9 and TRBJ2-7, with D maybe TRBD2 (6 bases). Trimming took off 0 bases at V and 6 bases at J, with 15 bases between the two ends. The germline V gene encodes CDR1 SEHNR and CDR2 FQNEAQ (reference sequence). There are 15 residues in the CDR3. CDR3 amino acids: CASSLANGPAGEQYF. CDR3 nucleotides: TGTGCCAGCAGCTTAGCGAATGGTCCAGCGGGCGAGCAGTACTTC.

This clone was counted a single time. The rearrangement links TRBV19 to TRBJ2-5; a weak D match, TRBD2 (5 bases). This CDR3 has 13 residues. Germline V gives CDR1 LNHDA, CDR2 SQIVND (reference sequence). The V and J ends lost 9 bases and 7 bases respectively, with 18 bases between them. In DNA, the CDR3 is TGTGCCAGCCTCGACCGGTCAGGAGGGACCCAGTACTTC. Amino acids: CASLDRSGGTQYF. The variable domain in full, with the rest retrieved from reference TRBV19 and TRBJ2-5, is DGGITQSPKYLFRKEGQNVTLSCEQNLNHDAMYWYRQDPGQGLRLIYYSQIVNDFQKGDIAEGYSVSREKKESFPLTVTSAQKNPTAFYLCASLDRSGGTQYFGPGTRLLVL.

J is TRBJ2-5 and V is TRBV7-6, with 11 bases lining up with TRBD1. CDR1 and CDR2 from the germline V gene are SGHVS and FNYEAQ. After removal of 3 bases from V and 5 bases from J, the junction contained 5 bases not matched to a gene. The CDR3 consists of 15 residues. The CDR3, as DNA: TGTGCCAGCAGCTTGCGGACAGGGGGCTGGGAGACCCAGTACTTC. Its translation is CASSLRTGGWETQYF.

This clone showed up just once. This sequence joins TRBV19 and TRBJ2-4; D is undetermined. The length of the CDR3 is 16 residues. Germline assignment: CDR1 LNHDA and CDR2 SQIVND (reference sequence). V lost 5 bases and J lost 0, with 14 bases in between. CDR3 coding DNA: TGTGCCAGTAGTGGAAAGACTGGCGGAGCCAAAAACATTCAGTACTTC. Translated: CASSGKTGGAKNIQYF. The entire variable domain, with the rest obtained from reference TRBV19 and TRBJ2-4, is as follows: DGGITQSPKYLFRKEGQNVTLSCEQNLNHDAMYWYRQDPGQGLRLIYYSQIVNDFQKGDIAEGYSVSREKKESFPLTVTSAQKNPTAFYLCASSGKTGGAKNIQYFGAGTRLSVL.

This clone came up a few times. This rearrangement joins TRBV19 to TRBJ2-5; TRBD2 might be the D (5 bases). The CDR3 has 12 residues. The V end was cut by 4 bases, the J end by 2 bases, with 5 bases between. CDR1 is LNHDA and CDR2 is SQIVND in the germline V gene (reference sequence). The CDR3 nucleotides read TGTGCCAGTAGTAAGCGGCAAGAGACCCAGTACTTC. Translated: CASSKRQETQYF.

The chain joins TRBV4-2 to TRBJ1-3; D is possibly TRBD1 (5 bases). The germline V gene encodes CDR1 LGHNA and CDR2 YNFKEQ. The CDR3 extends over 16 amino acids. V was clipped by 1 base and J by 0 bases, with 10 bases between them. This CDR3 reads CASSQGGESSGNTIYF. In DNA, the CDR3 is TGTGCCAGCAGCCAAGGGGGGGAGAGCTCTGGAAACACCATATATTTT.